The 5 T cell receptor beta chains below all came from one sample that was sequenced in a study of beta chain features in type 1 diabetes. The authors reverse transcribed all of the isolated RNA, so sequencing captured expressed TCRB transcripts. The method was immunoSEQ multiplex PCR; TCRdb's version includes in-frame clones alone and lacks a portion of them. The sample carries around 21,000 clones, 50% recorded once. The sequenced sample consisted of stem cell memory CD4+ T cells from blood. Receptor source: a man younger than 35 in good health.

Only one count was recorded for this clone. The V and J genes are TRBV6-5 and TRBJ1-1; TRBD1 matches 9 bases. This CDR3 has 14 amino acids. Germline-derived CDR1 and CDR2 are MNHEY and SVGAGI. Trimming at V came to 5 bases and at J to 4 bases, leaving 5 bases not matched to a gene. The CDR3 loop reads CASSKQGAGTEAFF. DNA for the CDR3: TGTGCCAGCAGTAAACAGGGGGCCGGCACTGAAGCTTTCTTT.

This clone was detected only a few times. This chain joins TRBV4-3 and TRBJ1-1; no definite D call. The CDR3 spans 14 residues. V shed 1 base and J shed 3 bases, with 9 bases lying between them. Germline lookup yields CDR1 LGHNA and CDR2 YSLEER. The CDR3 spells CASSQGGKYTEAFF. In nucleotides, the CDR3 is TGCGCCAGCAGCCAAGGAGGGAAATACACTGAAGCTTTCTTT.

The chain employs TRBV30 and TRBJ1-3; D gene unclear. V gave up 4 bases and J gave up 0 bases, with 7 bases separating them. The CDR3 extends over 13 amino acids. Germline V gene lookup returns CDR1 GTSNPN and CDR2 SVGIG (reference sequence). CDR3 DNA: TGTGCCTGGAATGGCCACTCTGGAAACACCATATATTTT. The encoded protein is CAWNGHSGNTIYF. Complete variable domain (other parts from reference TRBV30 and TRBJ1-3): SQTIHQWPATLVQPVGSPLSLECTVEGTSNPNLYWYRQAAGRGLQLLFYSVGIGQISSEVPQNLSASRPQDRQFILSSKKLLLSDSGFYLCAWNGHSGNTIYFGEGSWLTVV.

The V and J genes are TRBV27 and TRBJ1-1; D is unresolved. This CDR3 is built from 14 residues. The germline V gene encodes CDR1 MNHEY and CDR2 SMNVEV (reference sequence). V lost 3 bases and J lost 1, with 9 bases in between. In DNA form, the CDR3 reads TGTGCCAGCAGTTTTGATCGGGGGAACACTGAAGCTTTCTTT. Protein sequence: CASSFDRGNTEAFF.

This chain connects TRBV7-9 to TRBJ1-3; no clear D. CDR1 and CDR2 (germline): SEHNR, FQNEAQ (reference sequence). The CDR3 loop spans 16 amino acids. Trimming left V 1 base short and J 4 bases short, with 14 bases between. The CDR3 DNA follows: TGTGCCAGCAGCTTAGGTGCTCGGGGAAACGGAAACACCATATATTTT. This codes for CASSLGARGNGNTIYF.